This T cell receptor (beta chain) was documented in a study of blood T cells in healthy people across ages. Trimming cost V 1 base and J 8 bases; bases outside gene matches: 6. The germline CDR1 and CDR2 sequences are SGDLS and YYNGEE. The CDR3 loop spans 14 amino acids. For the second PCR, which ran for about 7 to 11 cycles, a sample-barcoded 5' primer and a J-beta primer mix were used. Tags on each cDNA molecule came from a template-switch adaptor with 12 random nucleotides. TCRdb recomputed calls from the 5' RACE reads with MiXCR, one row per CDR3 protein. The sample holds 1.8 million or so distinct CDR3 sequences; 30% to 40% are singletons and the top ten take more than 20%. This clonotype was detected only a few times. Antigen unknown. Study conclusions and caveats: The study found more naive CD4+ cells and higher diversity in long-lived than aged donors.

This chain links TRBV9 with TRBJ2-1, with 7 bases identical to TRBD1. The sample consisted of blood. The sequence derives from a human donor in good health. The CDR3 loop reads CASSVTRGQDEQFF. In nucleotides, the CDR3 is TGTGCCAGCAGCGTAACAAGGGGGCAAGATGAGCAGTTCTTC. The whole variable domain, filled in from reference TRBV9 and TRBJ2-1, reads DSGVTQTPKHLITATGQRVTLRCSPRSGDLSVYWYQQSLDQGLQFLIQYYNGEERAKGNILERFSAQQFPDLHSELNLSSLELGDSALYFCASSVTRGQDEQFFGPGTRLTVL.